Following are 8 T cell receptor beta chains from one sample sequenced in a study of Ad26.COV2.S vaccination and SARS-CoV-2 variants. Assay used: immunoSEQ multiplex PCR; TCRdb lists only in-frame clones, some missing. Of 440,000 or so clones detected, 80% to 95% appear once; the ten largest clones hold 4.3%. Sample treatment: roughly 20 received Ad26.COV2.S at low or high dose, single or two shots; a few received placebo; per-sample allocation not given. It was on day 63 after the first vaccine or placebo injection that samples were taken. The specimen comprised peripheral blood, sampled in a trial of Ad26.COV2.S vaccine versus placebo. Receptors originate from a person aged 18-65 years who received the Ad26.COV2.S COVID-19 vaccine or a placebo.

The chain uses TRBV19 and TRBJ1-4; D uncertain. Trimming cost V 4 bases and J 4 bases, with 10 bases left between them. The CDR3 consists of 14 residues. CDR1 LNHDA and CDR2 SQIVND come from the germline V gene (reference sequence). Written as DNA, the CDR3 is TGTGCCAGTAGTAGCGGAGGTCTTAATGAAAAACTGTTTTTT. Translating gives CASSSGGLNEKLFF.

The rearrangement links TRBV7-8 to TRBJ2-1, with 9 bases lining up with TRBD2. Germline V gene sequence: CDR1 SGHVS, CDR2 FQNEAQ. V lost 1 base to trimming and J lost 6 bases; unmatched junction nucleotides: 4. The CDR3 is 15 amino acids. CDR3 in amino acids: CASSLVVAGVNEQFF. CDR3 DNA sequence: TGTGCCAGCAGCTTAGTGGTAGCGGGGGTCAATGAGCAGTTCTTC.

The chain joins TRBV2 to TRBJ2-1; D remains ambiguous. From germline, CDR1 is SNHLY and CDR2 FYNNEI. The CDR3 runs to 12 residues. Trimming took 7 bases from V and 4 from J, leaving 8 bases between them. CDR3 nucleotide sequence: TGTGCCAGCAAGGCTGAATACAATGAGCAGTTCTTC. Its translation is CASKAEYNEQFF.

The chain links TRBV12-3 or TRBV12-4 to TRBJ2-3, with D possibly being TRBD2 (5 bases). V was cut by 1 base and J by 7 bases, with 6 bases left in between. The CDR3 has 12 amino acids. CDR3 in DNA: TGTGCCAGCAGTTTAGTCGGGAATACGCAGTATTTT. Protein sequence: CASSLVGNTQYF.

The chain couples TRBV29-1 to TRBJ2-1, with 10 bases lining up with TRBD1. This CDR3 is built from 17 residues. V lost 0 bases to trimming and J lost 3 bases; unmatched junction nucleotides: 8. CDR1 is SQVTM and CDR2 is ANQGSEA in the germline V gene. The CDR3 here is CSVEDFFGDRGYNEQFF. CDR3 coding DNA: TGCAGCGTTGAAGACTTTTTCGGGGACAGGGGCTACAATGAGCAGTTCTTC.

CDR3: CASSLSRDEQYF. DNA of the CDR3: TGTGCCAGCAGTTTATCGAGGGACGAGCAGTACTTC. The V call is TRBV27, the J call TRBJ2-7; D may be TRBD2 (5 bases). The ends were cut back, 0 bases at V and 5 bases at J, with 5 bases in the middle. Germline CDR1 and CDR2: MNHEY and SMNVEV (reference sequence). The CDR3 consists of 12 residues.

The chain has TRBV7-9 and TRBJ1-5; no reliable D call. Germline V CDR1 and CDR2: SEHNR, FQNEAQ (reference sequence). The CDR3 spans 18 residues. The V gene lost 2 bases and the J gene lost 9 bases, with 26 bases spanning the gap. The CDR3 region is CASSLSFARTNDQMPQHF. The CDR3 DNA is TGTGCCAGCAGCTTATCGTTTGCCAGGACCAACGATCAAATGCCCCAGCATTTT.

The chain recombines TRBV27 with TRBJ2-1; D unclear. V lost 6 bases to trimming and J lost 0 bases, with 9 bases between them. Germline-derived CDR1 and CDR2 are MNHEY and SMNVEV (reference sequence). The CDR3 sequence is 14 residues long. Written as DNA, the CDR3 is TGTGCCAGCAGGTCCGAGAGCTCCTACAATGAGCAGTTCTTC. It translates to CASRSESSYNEQFF.